A single sample is the source of the 22 T cell receptor beta chains below, sequenced in a study of cytotoxic CD8 clonotypes in ibrutinib-treated CLL (dated by TCRdb to the early 2020s). The library was prepared using the immunoSEQ multiplex PCR assay. TCRdb retrieved this table from immuneACCESS and kept in-frame rearrangements only. Not all clones are present; in checked studies, unresolved V genes account for under half, and no reason is known for the remainder. Here the sample has more than 150,000 clones; around 72% occur a single time. Roughly 12% of the sample is taken by the ten largest. The sample's time point, from its label and the paper: approximately 2 years on ibrutinib. The sample consisted of PBMCs, taken after 24 months of ibrutinib treatment. Every receptor here comes from a human donor with chronic lymphocytic leukemia.

The chain couples TRBV6-6 to TRBJ2-1; D is undetermined. The CDR3 length is 16 residues. Trimming left V 0 bases short and J 0 bases short, with 9 bases between. Looked up from germline, CDR1 is MNHNY and CDR2 is SVGAGI (reference sequence). The CDR3 sequence is CASSYSLTSSYNEQFF. The CDR3 DNA reads as TGTGCCAGCAGTTACTCGTTGACAAGCTCCTACAATGAGCAGTTCTTC.

The chain is built from TRBV28 and TRBJ2-2; 7 nucleotides agree with TRBD1. V lost 4 bases, J lost 2 bases, and 7 bases stayed unmatched. CDR1 and CDR2 (germline): MDHEN, SYDVKM. The CDR3 has 16 amino acids. The CDR3, as DNA: TGTGCCAGCAGTTCACCCGGGACAGTAAACACCGGGGAGCTGTTTTTT. Translation gives CASSSPGTVNTGELFF.

This clone has more than one count but fewer than ten. The J gene is TRBJ1-2, the V gene TRBV7-2; TRBD1 matches 8 bases. V shed 6 bases and J 2 bases; nucleotides not matched to a gene: 20. This CDR3 is built from 19 residues. Germline-derived CDR1 and CDR2 are SGHTA and FQGNSA. CDR3 DNA sequence: TGTGCCAGCAGAACACGAACCAAACTAACAGGGGGAACAAACTATGGCTACACCTTC. It specifies CASRTRTKLTGGTNYGYTF.

This chain's CDR3 is CASSLAGANTGELFF. The CDR3 nucleotides read TGTGCCAGCAGCTTGGCAGGGGCGAACACCGGGGAGCTGTTTTTT. J is TRBJ2-2 and V is TRBV5-4; D is possibly TRBD1 (6 bases). The germline gives CDR1 SGHNT, CDR2 YYREEE (reference sequence). V gave up 0 bases and J gave up 0 bases, with 6 bases separating them. The CDR3 is 15 residues long.

This chain uses TRBV4-1 with TRBJ2-7, with D tentatively TRBD1 (5 bases). The CDR3 spans 18 residues. Germline V gene sequence: CDR1 MGHRA, CDR2 YSYEKL. Trimming took off 4 bases at V and 0 bases at J, with 22 bases between the two ends. The CDR3 protein is CASSRTPLVSRSSYEQYF. The CDR3 DNA is TGCGCCAGCAGCCGGACACCCCTCGTCTCCCGGAGCTCCTACGAGCAGTACTTC.

A few counts support this clone. The chain recombines TRBV27 with TRBJ2-3, with D tentatively TRBD1 or TRBD2 (5 bases each). The V end was cut by 8 bases, the J end by 3 bases, with 15 bases between. The CDR3 runs to 14 residues. Germline V gene sequence: CDR1 MNHEY, CDR2 SMNVEV (reference sequence). CDR3 DNA: TGTGCCAGCGGGGAGTGGCAGGGAACAGATACGCAGTATTTT. Its translation: CASGEWQGTDTQYF.

The chain employs TRBV7-9 and TRBJ2-3, with 7 bases lining up with TRBD2. V lost 7 bases to trimming and J lost 2 bases; unmatched junction nucleotides: 15. The CDR3 has 17 amino acids. The germline V gene encodes CDR1 SEHNR and CDR2 FQNEAQ (reference sequence). CDR3: CASTLTLSGGDTDTQYF. Written as DNA, the CDR3 is TGTGCCAGCACCCTAACCCTTAGTGGGGGGGACACAGATACGCAGTATTTT.

This chain uses TRBV6-5 with TRBJ1-2; D uncertain. This CDR3 is 14 amino acids long. CDR1 and CDR2 (germline): MNHEY, SVGAGI. Between the trimmed V and J ends, which lost 5 bases and 2 bases, there was a span of 12 bases. In DNA, the CDR3 is TGTGCCAGCAGTCCGCCGACTGCGAACTATGGCTACACCTTC. Translated: CASSPPTANYGYTF.

The chain joins TRBV29-1 to TRBJ1-5; maybe TRBD1 (5 bases). Deletions cut 6 bases from V and 2 bases from J, with 17 bases between. Germline CDR1 reads SQVTM; CDR2 reads ANQGSEA. The CDR3 extends over 15 amino acids. The CDR3 region is CSVAGGDGGNQPQHF. The CDR3 DNA is TGCAGCGTCGCCGGGGGGGACGGGGGCAATCAGCCCCAGCATTTT.

The V and J genes are TRBV27 and TRBJ2-7; D is uncertain. Trimming pared 1 base from V and 2 bases from J, leaving 9 bases between. The CDR3 totals 14 residues. CDR1 MNHEY and CDR2 SMNVEV come from the germline V gene (reference sequence). This chain's CDR3 is CASSLYRQTYEQYF. CDR3 in DNA: TGTGCCAGCAGTTTATATCGGCAGACCTACGAGCAGTACTTC.

The chain has TRBV15 and TRBJ2-7; D is possibly TRBD1 (5 bases). The CDR3 is made up of 18 amino acids. With 0 bases removed from V and 5 bases from J, the gap between germline ends came to 23 bases. CDR1 is LNHNV and CDR2 is YYDKDF in the germline V gene (reference sequence). The CDR3 DNA reads TGTGCCACCAGCAGAGATAAAGTTGGGGCCCCAGTGAAAAACGAGCAGTACTTC. It is translated as CATSRDKVGAPVKNEQYF.

The chain links TRBV6-1 to TRBJ2-7; D unresolved. CDR1 is MNHNS and CDR2 is SASEGT in the germline V gene. The CDR3 totals 11 residues. V lost 4 bases and J 5 bases, leaving 6 bases between the germline ends. CDR3 in DNA: TGTGCCAGCAGTGCCTCAGACGAGCAGTACTTC. Its protein is CASSASDEQYF.

This clone was seen a handful of times. J is TRBJ2-2 and V is TRBV21-1. TRBV21-1 is tagged as a pseudogene. CDR3 length: 16 residues. In DNA, the CDR3 is TGTGCCAGCAGCAAAGAAGGGGATCAGACTAACGGGGAGCTGTTTTTT. It is translated as CASSKEGDQTNGELFF.

V and J are TRBV19 and TRBJ1-5; perhaps TRBD1 as D (6 bases). V was cut by 3 bases and J by 6 bases, with 18 bases left in between. The CDR3 totals 16 residues. The germline CDR1 and CDR2 sequences are LNHDA and SQIVND (reference sequence). The chain's CDR3 is CASSITASGGIQPQHF. The CDR3 DNA reads as TGTGCCAGTAGTATCACGGCATCTGGGGGCATTCAGCCCCAGCATTTT.

This chain links TRBV4-1 with TRBJ2-3; perhaps TRBD2 as D (6 bases). The CDR3 is 15 residues long. Per the germline V gene, CDR1 is MGHRA and CDR2 is YSYEKL. Deletions cut 1 base from V and 5 bases from J, with 13 bases between. CDR3 DNA sequence: TGCGCCAGCAGCCAAGTCCAGCGGGCCAGAGATACGCAGTATTTT. Amino acids: CASSQVQRARDTQYF.

This clone was seen more than once but under ten times. A read error may produce the germline difference seen at one junction end. The V call is TRBV13, the J call TRBJ2-7, with a weak D call TRBD1 (6 bases). Germline V CDR1 and CDR2: PRHDT, FYEKMQ (reference sequence). The CDR3 is 11 residues long. The chain's CDR3 is CASSLGGEQYF. DNA for the CDR3: TGTGCCAGCAGCCTAGGGGGCGAGCAGTACTTC.

This sequence joins TRBV9 and TRBJ2-2, with no clear D. V lost 4 bases and J 7 bases, leaving 8 bases between the germline ends. CDR3 length: 12 residues. From germline, CDR1 is SGDLS and CDR2 YYNGEE. The CDR3 here is CASSLGLGELFF. The CDR3 DNA reads as TGTGCCAGCAGCCTAGGCCTCGGGGAGCTGTTTTTT.

The chain recombines TRBV9 with TRBJ2-2; possible D gene TRBD2, 6 bases. V lost 3 bases and J 0 bases, leaving 9 bases between the germline ends. This CDR3 is built from 15 residues. Germline values: CDR1 SGDLS, CDR2 YYNGEE. The CDR3 reads CASSARLANTGELFF. The CDR3 bases are TGTGCCAGCAGCGCCAGACTAGCGAACACCGGGGAGCTGTTTTTT.

The chain links TRBV7-9 to TRBJ2-1; the D is unclear. Trimming removed 1 base from V and 8 bases from J, with 9 bases in between. This CDR3 contains 13 residues. Germline V lookup: CDR1 SEHNR, CDR2 FQNEAQ (reference sequence). The DNA for the CDR3 is TGTGCCAGCAGCTTAGGGCCAAGAGATGAGCAGTTCTTC. It codes for CASSLGPRDEQFF.

V and J are TRBV5-1 and TRBJ2-1; 10 bases line up with TRBD2. The CDR3 has 15 amino acids. With 1 base clipped from V and 8 bases from J, the junction kept 6 bases outside the gene matches. Germline V lookup: CDR1 SGHRS, CDR2 YFSETQ. In DNA, the CDR3 is TGCGCCAGCAGCTTGAAGCTAGCGGGAGCACATGAGCAGTTCTTC. It codes for CASSLKLAGAHEQFF.

V usage is TRBV6-6 and J usage is TRBJ1-1; TRBD1 might be the D (6 bases). The CDR3 is 14 amino acids. CDR1 is MNHNY and CDR2 is SVGAGI in the germline V gene (reference sequence). V gave up 6 bases and J gave up 2 bases, with 13 bases separating them. CDR3 residues: CASSPGHFNTEAFF. CDR3 coding DNA: TGTGCCAGCAGCCCGGGACACTTTAACACTGAAGCTTTCTTT.

The V gene is TRBV11-1, the J gene TRBJ2-7, with D unresolved. Germline CDR1 reads SGHAT; CDR2 reads FQDESV (reference sequence). The V end was cut by 3 bases, the J end by 3 bases, with 15 bases between. The CDR3 has 15 residues. The CDR3 sequence: CASSFQAGANYEQYF. CDR3 bases: TGTGCCAGCAGCTTCCAAGCTGGTGCCAACTACGAGCAGTACTTC.